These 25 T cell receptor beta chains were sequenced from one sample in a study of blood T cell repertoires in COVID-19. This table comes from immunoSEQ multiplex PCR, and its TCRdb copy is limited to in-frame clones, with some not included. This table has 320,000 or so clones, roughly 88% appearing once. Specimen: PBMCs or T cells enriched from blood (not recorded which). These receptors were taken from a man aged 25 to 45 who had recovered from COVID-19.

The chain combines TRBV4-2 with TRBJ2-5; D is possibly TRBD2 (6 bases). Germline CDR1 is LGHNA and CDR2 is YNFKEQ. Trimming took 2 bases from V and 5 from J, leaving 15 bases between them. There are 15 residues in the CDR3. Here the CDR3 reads CASSQHPGLAETQYF. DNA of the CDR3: TGTGCCAGCAGCCAACATCCCGGGCTAGCGGAGACCCAGTACTTC.

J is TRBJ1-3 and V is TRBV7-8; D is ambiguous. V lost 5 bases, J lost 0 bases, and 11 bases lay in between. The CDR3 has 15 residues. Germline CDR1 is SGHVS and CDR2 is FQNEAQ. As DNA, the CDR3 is TGTGCCAGCAGCGGGAGCGCCCGCTCTGGAAACACCATATATTTT. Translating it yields CASSGSARSGNTIYF.

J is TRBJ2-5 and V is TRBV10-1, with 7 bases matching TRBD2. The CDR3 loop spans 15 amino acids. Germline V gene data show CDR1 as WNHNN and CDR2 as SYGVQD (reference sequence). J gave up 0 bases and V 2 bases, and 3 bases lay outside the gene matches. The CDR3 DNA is TGCGCCAGCAGTGAGAGCGGGGTAAACCAAGAGACCCAGTACTTC. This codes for CASSESGVNQETQYF.

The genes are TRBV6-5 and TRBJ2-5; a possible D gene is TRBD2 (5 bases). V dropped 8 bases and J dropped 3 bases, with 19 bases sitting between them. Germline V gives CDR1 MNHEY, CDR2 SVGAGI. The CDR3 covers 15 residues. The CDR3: CASLDAAGVEETQYF. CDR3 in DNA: TGTGCCAGCCTCGACGCGGCCGGGGTGGAAGAGACCCAGTACTTC.

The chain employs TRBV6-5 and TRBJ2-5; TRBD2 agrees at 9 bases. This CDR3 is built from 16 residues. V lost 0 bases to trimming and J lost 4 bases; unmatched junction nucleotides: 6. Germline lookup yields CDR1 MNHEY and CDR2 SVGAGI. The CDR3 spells CASSYSGGGAPETQYF. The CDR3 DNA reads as TGTGCCAGCAGTTACTCTGGCGGGGGGGCCCCAGAGACCCAGTACTTC.

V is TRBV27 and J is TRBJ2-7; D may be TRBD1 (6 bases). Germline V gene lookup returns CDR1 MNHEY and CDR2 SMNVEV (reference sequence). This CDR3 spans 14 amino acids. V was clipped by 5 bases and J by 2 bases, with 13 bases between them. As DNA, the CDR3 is TGTGCCAGCAGTGCCCGACAGGAGACCTACGAGCAGTACTTC. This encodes CASSARQETYEQYF.

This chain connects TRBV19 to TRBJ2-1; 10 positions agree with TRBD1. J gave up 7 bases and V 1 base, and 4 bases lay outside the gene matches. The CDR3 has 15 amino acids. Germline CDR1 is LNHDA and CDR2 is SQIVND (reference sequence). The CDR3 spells CASSIARDRGNEQFF. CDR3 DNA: TGTGCCAGTAGTATAGCCCGGGACAGGGGTAATGAGCAGTTCTTC. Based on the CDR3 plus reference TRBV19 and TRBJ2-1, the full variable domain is DGGITQSPKYLFRKEGQNVTLSCEQNLNHDAMYWYRQDPGQGLRLIYYSQIVNDFQKGDIAEGYSVSREKKESFPLTVTSAQKNPTAFYLCASSIARDRGNEQFFGPGTRLTVL.

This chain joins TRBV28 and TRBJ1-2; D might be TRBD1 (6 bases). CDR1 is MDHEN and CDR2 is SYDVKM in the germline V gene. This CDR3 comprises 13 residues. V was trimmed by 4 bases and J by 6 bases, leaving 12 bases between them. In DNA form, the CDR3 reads TGTGCCAGCAGTTCCAAAGGGACACATGGCTACACCTTC. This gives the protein CASSSKGTHGYTF.

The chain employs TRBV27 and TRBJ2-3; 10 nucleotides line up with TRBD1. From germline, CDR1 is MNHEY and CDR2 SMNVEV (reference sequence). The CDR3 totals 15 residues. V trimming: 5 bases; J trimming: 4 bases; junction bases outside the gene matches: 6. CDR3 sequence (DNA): TGTGCCAGCAGTCAAAGGGACAGGGGCCCAGATACGCAGTATTTT. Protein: CASSQRDRGPDTQYF.

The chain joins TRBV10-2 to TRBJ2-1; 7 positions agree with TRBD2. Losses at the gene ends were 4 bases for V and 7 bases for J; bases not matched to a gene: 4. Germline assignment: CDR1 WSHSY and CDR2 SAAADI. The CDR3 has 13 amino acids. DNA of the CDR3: TGCGCCAGCAGTGCGGCGGGGGTGAATGAGCAGTTCTTC. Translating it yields CASSAAGVNEQFF.

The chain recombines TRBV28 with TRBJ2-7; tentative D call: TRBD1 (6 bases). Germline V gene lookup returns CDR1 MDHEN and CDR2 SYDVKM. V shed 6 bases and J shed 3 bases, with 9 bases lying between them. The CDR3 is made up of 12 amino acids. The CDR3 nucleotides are TGTGCCAGCAGACTACAGGGCTACGAGCAGTACTTC. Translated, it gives CASRLQGYEQYF.

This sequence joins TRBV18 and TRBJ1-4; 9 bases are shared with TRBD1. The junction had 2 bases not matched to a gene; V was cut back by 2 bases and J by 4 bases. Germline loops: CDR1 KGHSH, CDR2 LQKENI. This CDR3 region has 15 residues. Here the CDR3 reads CASSPTGQGNEKLFF. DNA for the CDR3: TGTGCCAGCTCACCAACGGGACAGGGTAATGAAAAACTGTTTTTT.

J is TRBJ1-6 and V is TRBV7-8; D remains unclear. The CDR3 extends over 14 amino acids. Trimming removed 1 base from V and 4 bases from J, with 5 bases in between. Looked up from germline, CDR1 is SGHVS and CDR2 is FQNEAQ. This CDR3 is CASSLGGYNSPLHF. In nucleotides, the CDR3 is TGTGCCAGCAGCTTAGGAGGGTATAATTCACCCCTCCACTTT.

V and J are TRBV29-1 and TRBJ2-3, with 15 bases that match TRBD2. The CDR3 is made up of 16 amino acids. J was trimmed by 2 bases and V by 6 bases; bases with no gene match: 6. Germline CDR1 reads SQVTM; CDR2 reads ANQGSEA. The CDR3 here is CSVRTSGGAPTDTQYF. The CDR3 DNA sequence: TGCAGCGTCCGGACTAGCGGGGGGGCCCCCACAGATACGCAGTATTTT.

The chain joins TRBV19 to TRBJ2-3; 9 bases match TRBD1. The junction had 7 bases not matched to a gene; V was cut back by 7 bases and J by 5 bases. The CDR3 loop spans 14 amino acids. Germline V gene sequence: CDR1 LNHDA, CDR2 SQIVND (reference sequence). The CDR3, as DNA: TGTGCCAGTATTAAACCGGGACAGGGAGATACGCAGTATTTT. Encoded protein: CASIKPGQGDTQYF. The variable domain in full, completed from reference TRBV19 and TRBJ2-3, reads DGGITQSPKYLFRKEGQNVTLSCEQNLNHDAMYWYRQDPGQGLRLIYYSQIVNDFQKGDIAEGYSVSREKKESFPLTVTSAQKNPTAFYLCASIKPGQGDTQYFGPGTRLTVL.

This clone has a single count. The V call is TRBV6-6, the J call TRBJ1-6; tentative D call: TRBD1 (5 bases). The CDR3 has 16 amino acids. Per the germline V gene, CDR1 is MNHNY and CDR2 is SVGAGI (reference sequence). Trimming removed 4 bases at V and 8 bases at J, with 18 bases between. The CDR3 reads CASSSLWGGMDSPLHF. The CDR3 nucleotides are TGTGCCAGCAGTTCCCTCTGGGGCGGTATGGATTCACCCCTCCACTTT.

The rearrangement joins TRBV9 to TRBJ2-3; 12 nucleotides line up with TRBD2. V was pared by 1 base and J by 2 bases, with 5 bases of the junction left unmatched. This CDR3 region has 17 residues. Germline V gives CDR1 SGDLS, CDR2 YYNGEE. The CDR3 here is CASSVWASGGVTDTQYF. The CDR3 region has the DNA TGTGCCAGCAGCGTATGGGCTAGCGGGGGGGTCACAGATACGCAGTATTTT.

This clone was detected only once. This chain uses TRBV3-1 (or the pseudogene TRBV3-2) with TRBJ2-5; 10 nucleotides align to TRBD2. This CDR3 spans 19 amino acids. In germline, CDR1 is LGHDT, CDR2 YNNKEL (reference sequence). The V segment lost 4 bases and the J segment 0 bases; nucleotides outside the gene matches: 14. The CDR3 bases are TGTGCCAGCAGCCCAGAGGGGCTAGCGGGGGCCGAGTACCAAGAGACCCAGTACTTC. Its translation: CASSPEGLAGAEYQETQYF.

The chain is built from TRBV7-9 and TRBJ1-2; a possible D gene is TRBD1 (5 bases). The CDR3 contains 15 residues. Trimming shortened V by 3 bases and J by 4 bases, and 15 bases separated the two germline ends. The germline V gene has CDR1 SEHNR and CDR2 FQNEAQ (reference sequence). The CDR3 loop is CASSFGQGPFYGYTF. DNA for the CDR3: TGTGCCAGCAGCTTCGGGCAGGGCCCGTTCTATGGCTACACCTTC.

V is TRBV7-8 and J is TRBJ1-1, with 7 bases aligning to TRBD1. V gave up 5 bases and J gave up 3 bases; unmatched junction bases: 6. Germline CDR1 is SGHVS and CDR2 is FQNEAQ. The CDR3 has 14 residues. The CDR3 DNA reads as TGTGCCAGCAGCCCAGACGACAGGGACACTGAAGCTTTCTTT. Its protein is CASSPDDRDTEAFF.

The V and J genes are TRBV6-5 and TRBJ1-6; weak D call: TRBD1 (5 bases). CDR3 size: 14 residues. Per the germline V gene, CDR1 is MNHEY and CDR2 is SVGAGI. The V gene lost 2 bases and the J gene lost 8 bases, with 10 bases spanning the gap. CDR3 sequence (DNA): TGTGCCAGCAGTTACGGGGGGTGGGATTCACCCCTCCACTTT. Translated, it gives CASSYGGWDSPLHF.

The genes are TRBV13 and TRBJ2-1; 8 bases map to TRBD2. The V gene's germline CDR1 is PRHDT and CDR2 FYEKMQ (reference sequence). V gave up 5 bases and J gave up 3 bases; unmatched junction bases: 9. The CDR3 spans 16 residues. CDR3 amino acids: CASSRPGAGDYNEQFF. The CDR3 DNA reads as TGTGCCAGCAGCCGTCCGGGAGCGGGGGACTACAATGAGCAGTTCTTC.

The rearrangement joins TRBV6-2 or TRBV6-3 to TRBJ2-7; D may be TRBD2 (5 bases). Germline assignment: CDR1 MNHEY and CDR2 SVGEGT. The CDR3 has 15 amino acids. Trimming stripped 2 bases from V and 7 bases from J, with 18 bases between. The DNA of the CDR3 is TGTGCCAGCAGTTACCTCCGCGGGCCCCGGAGGGAGCAGTACTTC. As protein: CASSYLRGPRREQYF.

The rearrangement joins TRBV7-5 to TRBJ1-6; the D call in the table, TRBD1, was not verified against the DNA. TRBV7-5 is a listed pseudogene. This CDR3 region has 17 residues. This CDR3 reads CVRSCSGTGERNSPLHF. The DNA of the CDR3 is TGTGTCAGAAGCTGTTCCGGGACAGGTGAACGTAATTCACCCCTCCACTTT.

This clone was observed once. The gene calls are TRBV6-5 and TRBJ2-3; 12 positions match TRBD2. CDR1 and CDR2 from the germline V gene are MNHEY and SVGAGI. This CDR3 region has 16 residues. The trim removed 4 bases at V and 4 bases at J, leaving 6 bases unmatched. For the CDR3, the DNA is TGTGCCAGCAGTTCCACTAGCGGGGGGTACGCAGATACGCAGTATTTT. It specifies CASSSTSGGYADTQYF.